A selection of T cell receptor beta chains follows, all from one sample in a study of human T cells and chemical hapten exposure. MiXCR, applied by TCRdb to the RACE reads, yields one record per CDR3 protein. This repertoire shows tens of thousands of distinct CDR3 sequences, nearly 10% found once; its top ten account for around 3.9%. The sample consisted of whole blood, taken in connection with sensitization to the hapten diphenylcyclopropenone (DPC). The receptor source for this set is a woman between 40 and 55 years old with alopecia areata. Some clones in this sample may be carry-over from other donors' samples. The CDR3 runs from the conserved cysteine through the conserved F or W. Each record gives: clone size, CDR3 length, J gene, V gene, D gene, CDR3 protein, CDR3 DNA. The D gene is left open where the match is weak. Clone sizes are given selectively: once, few, many, or a class where the clone is expanded.

clone size: -; CDR3 length: 15; J gene: TRBJ2-3; V gene: TRBV6-2/TRBV6-3; D gene: -; CDR3 protein: CASSRPSRATDTQYF; CDR3 DNA: TGTGCCAGCAGCCGCCCTAGCCGGGCAACAGATACGCAGTATTTT
clone size: -; CDR3 length: 14; J gene: TRBJ2-5; V gene: TRBV30; D gene: TRBD1; CDR3 protein: CAGQARGRGETQYF; CDR3 DNA: TGTGCCGGTCAAGCCAGGGGGCGCGGAGAGACCCAGTACTTC
clone size: -; CDR3 length: 15; J gene: TRBJ1-5; V gene: TRBV9; D gene: -; CDR3 protein: CASSVGPSGDQPQHF; CDR3 DNA: TGTGCCAGCAGCGTAGGGCCCTCGGGGGATCAGCCCCAGCATTTT
clone size: -; CDR3 length: 11; J gene: TRBJ2-1; V gene: TRBV12-3/TRBV12-4; D gene: -; CDR3 protein: CASSWGGEQFF; CDR3 DNA: TGTGCCAGCAGTTGGGGAGGAGAGCAGTTCTTC
clone size: many; CDR3 length: 13; J gene: TRBJ1-1; V gene: TRBV5-6; D gene: -; CDR3 protein: CASAQDMNTEAFF; CDR3 DNA: TGTGCCAGCGCGCAGGATATGAACACTGAAGCTTTCTTT
clone size: few; CDR3 length: 15; J gene: TRBJ1-4; V gene: TRBV12-3/TRBV12-4; D gene: -; CDR3 protein: CASSTAGATNEKLFF; CDR3 DNA: TGTGCCAGCAGTACCGCAGGGGCGACTAATGAAAAACTGTTTTTT
clone size: few; CDR3 length: 12; J gene: TRBJ2-1; V gene: TRBV5-1; D gene: -; CDR3 protein: CASTQEGSLLFF; CDR3 DNA: TGCGCCAGCACCCAAGAGGGCTCCCTGCTGTTCTTC
clone size: few; CDR3 length: 13; J gene: TRBJ2-7; V gene: TRBV27; D gene: -; CDR3 protein: CASSLIGRAGQYF; CDR3 DNA: TGTGCCAGCAGTTTAATCGGCCGCGCGGGGCAGTACTTC
clone size: few; CDR3 length: 14; J gene: TRBJ1-2; V gene: TRBV7-9; D gene: TRBD1; CDR3 protein: CASSPGQFLYGYTF; CDR3 DNA: TGTGCCAGCAGCCCGGGACAGTTCCTCTATGGCTACACCTTC
clone size: many; CDR3 length: 19; J gene: TRBJ2-6; V gene: TRBV6-5; D gene: -; CDR3 protein: CASRRQSTGRGSGANVLTF; CDR3 DNA: TGTGCCAGCAGGAGACAATCGACAGGGAGGGGCTCTGGGGCCAACGTCCTGACTTTC